This entry concerns a single T cell receptor (beta chain). Trimming took 3 bases from V and 7 from J; bases not matched to a gene: 4. Per the germline V gene, CDR1 is LNHDA and CDR2 is SQIVND (reference sequence). The CDR3 totals 13 residues. The sample is drawn from a study of blood T cell repertoires in COVID-19. Whole-study context: T cells, B-cell-depleted T cells, or PBMCs provided the cDNA or gDNA that served as material.

The repertoire was sequenced with immunoSEQ multiplex PCR; TCRdb's copy has only in-frame clones and lacks some. The sample gives fewer than 150,000 clones, about 80% of which show up once; 10% to 11% is in the top ten. The sequencing input was peripheral blood. V gene TRBV19 combines with J gene TRBJ1-2; 8 positions agree with TRBD1. The sequence was obtained from a human donor in a cohort sampled during active COVID-19. CDR3 DNA: TGTGCCAGTAGTATCGGCAGGGGGCCTGGCTACACCTTC. Translation: CASSIGRGPGYTF.